The 6 T cell receptor beta chains given below trace back to one sample, sequenced in a study of metastatic and nonmetastatic thyroid tumors. TCRdb reanalyzed the PCR reads with MiXCR. Seen here are around 30,000 clones, approximately 17% observed once, and the top ten hold roughly 4%. Each patient came to thyroid surgery without any prior treatment (of any kind). The material sequenced was blood. These receptor sequences come from a female donor with papillary thyroid cancer or a benign thyroid nodule (not recorded which). Some clones in this sample may be carry-over from other donors' samples.

Comments on this clone: The junction and the germline gene differ at one end; a read error may be behind it. This chain links TRBV28 with TRBJ2-7; 8 bases match TRBD1. Germline loops: CDR1 MDHEN, CDR2 SYDVKM. The CDR3 contains 15 residues. The CDR3 is CASSPHSGQVNEQYF. The CDR3 bases are TGTGCTAGCAGTCCACACTCGGGACAGGTGAACGAGCAGTACTTC.

The rearrangement uses TRBV6-2 or TRBV6-3 and TRBJ2-3; TRBD2 aligns across 12 bases. The CDR3 runs to 17 residues. Germline V lookup: CDR1 MNHEY, CDR2 SVGEGT. With 7 bases clipped from V and 6 bases from J, the junction kept 14 bases outside the gene matches. The chain's CDR3 is CASITPGGLAGGDTQYF. DNA of the CDR3: TGTGCCAGCATCACGCCTGGGGGGCTAGCGGGAGGGGATACGCAGTATTTT.

This clone has more than one count but fewer than ten. A much larger clone sits a single nucleotide away, making a read error possible. This chain's CDR3 is CASSFSGSADERFF. The CDR3 coding sequence is TGTGCCAGCAGTTTCAGCGGGAGTGCCGATGAGCGGTTCTTC. The chain couples TRBV12-3 or TRBV12-4 to TRBJ2-1; TRBD2 aligns across 8 bases. This CDR3 spans 14 amino acids.

In its sample, this clone is medium-sized. The rearrangement joins TRBV6-1 to TRBJ2-7; D gene uncertain. CDR3 size: 10 residues. V shed 1 base and J shed 9 bases, with 4 bases lying between them. Per the germline V gene, CDR1 is MNHNS and CDR2 is SASEGT. The CDR3 protein is CASSEVRQYF. CDR3 DNA sequence: TGTGCCAGCAGTGAAGTGAGGCAGTACTTC.

As regards this clone: This is likely a read error, given that the CDR3 carries no conserved phenylalanine or tryptophan at its end. CDR3 coding DNA: TGTACCAGCAGCAACGGACCGACTGAAAAACTGTTTCTT. It encodes CTSSNGPTEKLFL. J is TRBJ1-4 and V is TRBV5-6; D is undetermined. CDR1 and CDR2 (germline): SGHDT, YYEEEE. CDR3 length: 13 amino acids.

This clone was observed many times. This chain joins TRBV19 and TRBJ2-1, with 9 bases fitting TRBD2. There are 15 residues in the CDR3. V shed 3 bases and J 8 bases; nucleotides not matched to a gene: 8. Germline V gene lookup returns CDR1 LNHDA and CDR2 SQIVND (reference sequence). CDR3 region: CASSISSGSFYEQFF. As DNA, the CDR3 is TGTGCCAGTAGTATCAGTAGCGGGAGCTTCTATGAGCAGTTCTTC.